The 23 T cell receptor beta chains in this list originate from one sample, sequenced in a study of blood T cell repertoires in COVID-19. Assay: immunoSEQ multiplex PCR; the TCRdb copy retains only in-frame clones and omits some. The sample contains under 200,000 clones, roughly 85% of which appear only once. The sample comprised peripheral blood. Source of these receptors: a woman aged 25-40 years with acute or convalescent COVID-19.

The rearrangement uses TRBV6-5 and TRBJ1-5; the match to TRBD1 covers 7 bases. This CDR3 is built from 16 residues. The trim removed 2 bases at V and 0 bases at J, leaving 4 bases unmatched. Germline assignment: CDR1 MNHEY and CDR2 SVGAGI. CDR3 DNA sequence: TGTGCCAGCAGTTACCGGGACAGCTATAGCAATCAGCCCCAGCATTTT. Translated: CASSYRDSYSNQPQHF.

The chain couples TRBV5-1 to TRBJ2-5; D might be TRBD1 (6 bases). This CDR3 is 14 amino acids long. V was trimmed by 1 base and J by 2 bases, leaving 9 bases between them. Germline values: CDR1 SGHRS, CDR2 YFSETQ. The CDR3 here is CASSLRTAQETQYF. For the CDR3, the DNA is TGCGCCAGCAGCTTGAGGACAGCTCAAGAGACCCAGTACTTC.

CDR3 amino acids: CASSQFRSYGYTF. For the CDR3, the DNA is TGTGCCAGCAGCCAATTCAGATCCTATGGCTACACCTTC. The chain uses TRBV14 and TRBJ1-2; D ambiguous. Germline-derived CDR1 and CDR2 are SGHDN and FVKESK. The length of the CDR3 is 13 residues. The V end was cut by 2 bases, the J end by 4 bases, with 8 bases between.

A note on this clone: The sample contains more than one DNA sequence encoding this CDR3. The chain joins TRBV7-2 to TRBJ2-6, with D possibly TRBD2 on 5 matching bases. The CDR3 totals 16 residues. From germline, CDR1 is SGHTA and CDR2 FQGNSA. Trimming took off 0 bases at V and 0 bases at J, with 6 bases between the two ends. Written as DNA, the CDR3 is TGTGCCAGCAGCTTAGCGGGGAGCTCTGGGGCCAACGTCCTGACTTTC. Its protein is CASSLAGSSGANVLTF.

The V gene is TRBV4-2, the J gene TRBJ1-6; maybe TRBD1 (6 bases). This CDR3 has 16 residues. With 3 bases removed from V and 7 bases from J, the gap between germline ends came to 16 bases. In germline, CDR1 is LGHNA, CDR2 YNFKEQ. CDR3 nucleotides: TGTGCCAGCAGCCACGAGGCAGGGGCGCGAAATTCACCCCTCCACTTT. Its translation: CASSHEAGARNSPLHF.

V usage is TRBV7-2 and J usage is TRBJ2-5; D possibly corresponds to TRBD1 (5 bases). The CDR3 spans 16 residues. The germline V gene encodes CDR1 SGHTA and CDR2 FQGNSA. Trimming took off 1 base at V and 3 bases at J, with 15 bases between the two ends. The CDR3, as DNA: TGTGCCAGCAGCTTAGAAGGGGTTGGCCTGAAAGAGACCCAGTACTTC. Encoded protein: CASSLEGVGLKETQYF.

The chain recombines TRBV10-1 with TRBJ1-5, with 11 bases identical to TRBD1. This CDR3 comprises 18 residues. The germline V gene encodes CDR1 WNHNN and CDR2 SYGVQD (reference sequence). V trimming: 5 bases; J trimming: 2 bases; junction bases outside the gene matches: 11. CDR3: CASSTTGTGGKCNQPQHF. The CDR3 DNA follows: TGCGCCAGCAGTACAACCGGGACAGGGGGTAAATGCAATCAGCCCCAGCATTTT.

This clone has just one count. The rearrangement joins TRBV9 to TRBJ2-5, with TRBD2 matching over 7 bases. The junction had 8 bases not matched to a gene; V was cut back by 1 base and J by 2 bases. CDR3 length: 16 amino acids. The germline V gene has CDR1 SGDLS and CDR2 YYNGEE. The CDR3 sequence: CASSVLSSGVQETQYF. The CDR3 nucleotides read TGTGCCAGCAGCGTACTCTCTAGCGGAGTTCAAGAGACCCAGTACTTC.

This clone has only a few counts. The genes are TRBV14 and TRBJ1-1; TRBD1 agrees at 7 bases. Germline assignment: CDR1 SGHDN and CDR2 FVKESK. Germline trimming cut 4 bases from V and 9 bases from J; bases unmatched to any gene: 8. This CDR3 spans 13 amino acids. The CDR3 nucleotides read TGTGCCAGCAGCCCATCCGGGACAGCAAAAGCTTTCTTT. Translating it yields CASSPSGTAKAFF.

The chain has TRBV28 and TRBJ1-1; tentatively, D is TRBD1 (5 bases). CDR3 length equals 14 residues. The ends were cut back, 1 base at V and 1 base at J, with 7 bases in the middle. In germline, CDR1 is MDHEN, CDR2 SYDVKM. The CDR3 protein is CASSLYQGNTEAFF. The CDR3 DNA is TGTGCCAGCAGTTTATATCAGGGGAACACTGAAGCTTTCTTT.

CDR3 region: CASSLSPSGGNQPQHF. The CDR3 DNA reads as TGTGCCAGCAGTTTATCCCCCTCGGGGGGCAATCAGCCCCAGCATTTT. The rearrangement joins TRBV27 to TRBJ1-5; D perhaps matches TRBD1 (5 bases). The CDR3 extends over 16 amino acids. Germline V gene lookup returns CDR1 MNHEY and CDR2 SMNVEV (reference sequence). Trimming stripped 0 bases from V and 2 bases from J, with 11 bases between.

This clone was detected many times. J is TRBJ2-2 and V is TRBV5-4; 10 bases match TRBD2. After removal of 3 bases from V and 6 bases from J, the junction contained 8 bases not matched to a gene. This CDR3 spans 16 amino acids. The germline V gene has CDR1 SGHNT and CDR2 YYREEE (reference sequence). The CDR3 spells CASSSQGTSVAGELFF. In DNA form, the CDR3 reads TGTGCCAGCAGCTCCCAGGGGACTAGCGTCGCCGGGGAGCTGTTTTTT.

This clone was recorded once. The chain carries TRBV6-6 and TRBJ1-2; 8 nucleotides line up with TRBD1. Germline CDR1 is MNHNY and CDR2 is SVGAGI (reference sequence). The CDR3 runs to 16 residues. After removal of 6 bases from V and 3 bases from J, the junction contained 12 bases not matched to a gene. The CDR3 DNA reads TGTGCCAGCAGCGGACAGGGACGCCCCGTCGACTATGGCTACACCTTC. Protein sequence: CASSGQGRPVDYGYTF.

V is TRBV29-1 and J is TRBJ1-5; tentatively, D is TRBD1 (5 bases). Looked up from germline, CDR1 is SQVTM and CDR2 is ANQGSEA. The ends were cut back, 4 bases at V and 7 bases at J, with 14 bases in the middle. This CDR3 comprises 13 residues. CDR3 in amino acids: CSVGAETDQPQHF. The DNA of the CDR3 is TGCAGCGTTGGAGCCGAGACAGACCAGCCCCAGCATTTT.

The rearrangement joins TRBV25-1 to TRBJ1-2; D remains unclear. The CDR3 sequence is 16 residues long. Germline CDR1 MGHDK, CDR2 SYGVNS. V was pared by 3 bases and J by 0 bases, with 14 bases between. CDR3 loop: CASSDAGIPANYGYTF. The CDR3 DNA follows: TGTGCCAGCAGTGACGCCGGGATACCAGCTAACTATGGCTACACCTTC.

The CDR3 bases are TGTGCCACGCGGGGCCAATCGAAGGGGGCCAACGTCCTGACTTTC. Translated, it gives CATRGQSKGANVLTF. The chain carries TRBV10-3 and TRBJ2-6, with D possibly being TRBD2 (6 bases). CDR3 length equals 15 residues. Looked up from germline, CDR1 is ENHRY and CDR2 is SYGVKD. V was cut by 10 bases and J by 4 bases, with 17 bases left in between.

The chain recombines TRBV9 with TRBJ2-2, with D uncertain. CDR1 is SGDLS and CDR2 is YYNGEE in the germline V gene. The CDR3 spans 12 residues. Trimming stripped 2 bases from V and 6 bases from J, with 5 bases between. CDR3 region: CASSVIAGELFF. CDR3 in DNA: TGTGCCAGCAGCGTTATTGCCGGGGAGCTGTTTTTT.

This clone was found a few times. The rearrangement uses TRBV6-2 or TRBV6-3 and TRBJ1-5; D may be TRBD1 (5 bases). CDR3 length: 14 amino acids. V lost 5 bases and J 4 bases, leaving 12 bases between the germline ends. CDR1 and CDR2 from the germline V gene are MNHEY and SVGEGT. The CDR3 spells CASSETVRNQPQHF. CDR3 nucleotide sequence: TGTGCCAGCAGTGAGACAGTCAGAAATCAGCCCCAGCATTTT.

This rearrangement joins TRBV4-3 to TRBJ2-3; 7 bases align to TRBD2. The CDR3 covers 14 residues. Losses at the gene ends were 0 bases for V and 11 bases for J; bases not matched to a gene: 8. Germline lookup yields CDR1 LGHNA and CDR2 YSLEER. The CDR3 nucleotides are TGCGCCAGCAGCCAAGAGCTAGCGGCTTCTCTGCAGTATTTT. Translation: CASSQELAASLQYF.

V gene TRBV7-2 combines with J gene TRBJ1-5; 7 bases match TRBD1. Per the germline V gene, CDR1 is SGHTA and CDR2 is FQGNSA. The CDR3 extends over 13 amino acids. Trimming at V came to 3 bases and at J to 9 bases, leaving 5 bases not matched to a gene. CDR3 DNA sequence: TGTGCCAGCAGCTTGGCAGGGGGAGGGCCCCAGCATTTT. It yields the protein CASSLAGGGPQHF.

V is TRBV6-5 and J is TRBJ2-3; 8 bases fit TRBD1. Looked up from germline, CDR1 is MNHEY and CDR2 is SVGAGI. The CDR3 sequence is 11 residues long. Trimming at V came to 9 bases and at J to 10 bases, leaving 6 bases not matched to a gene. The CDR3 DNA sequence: TGTGCCAGTGGCACAGGGGGAGCGCAGTATTTT. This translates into CASGTGGAQYF.

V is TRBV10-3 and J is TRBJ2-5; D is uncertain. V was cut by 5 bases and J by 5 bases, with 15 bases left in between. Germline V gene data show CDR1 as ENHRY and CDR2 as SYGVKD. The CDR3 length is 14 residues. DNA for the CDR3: TGTGCCATCAGTCCCTCCCCCCCCGGGGAGACCCAGTACTTC. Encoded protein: CAISPSPPGETQYF.

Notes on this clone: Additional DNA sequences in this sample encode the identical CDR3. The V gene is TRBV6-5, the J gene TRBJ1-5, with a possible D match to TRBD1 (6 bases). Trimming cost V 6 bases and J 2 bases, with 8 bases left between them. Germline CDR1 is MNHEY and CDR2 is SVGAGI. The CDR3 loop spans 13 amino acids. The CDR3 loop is CASRQGGNQPQHF. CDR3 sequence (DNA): TGTGCCAGCAGACAGGGAGGCAATCAGCCCCAGCATTTT.